This passage covers 23 T cell receptor beta chains from one sample sequenced in a study of T cell changes during pregnancy in multiple sclerosis. Generated by immunoSEQ multiplex PCR, the TCRdb table keeps only in-frame clones and is missing some. This sample has about 36,000 clones, with roughly nine tenths found just once. The sample here was CD4+ T cells from peripheral blood mononuclear cells, taken in the second trimester of pregnancy. These receptors originate from a female donor in good health, enrolled as a control in a pregnancy study.

The chain has TRBV28 and TRBJ1-1, with 9 bases fitting TRBD1. The CDR3 is made up of 15 amino acids. Trimming at V came to 1 base and at J to 10 bases, leaving 10 bases not matched to a gene. From germline, CDR1 is MDHEN and CDR2 SYDVKM. The CDR3: CASSLSAGQGMRAFF. In nucleotides, the CDR3 is TGTGCCAGCAGTTTATCCGCGGGACAGGGAATGAGAGCTTTCTTT.

V gene TRBV10-1 combines with J gene TRBJ1-2; a possible D gene is TRBD1 (6 bases). CDR1 and CDR2 from the germline V gene are WNHNN and SYGVQD (reference sequence). The ends were cut back, 2 bases at V and 4 bases at J, with 8 bases in the middle. The CDR3 has 13 amino acids. The CDR3 DNA reads TGCGCCAGCAGTGAGGGCAGGGGCTATGGCTACACCTTC. Translation gives CASSEGRGYGYTF.

The chain uses TRBV9 and TRBJ2-1, with 9 bases that match TRBD2. There are 16 residues in the CDR3. Germline V gene sequence: CDR1 SGDLS, CDR2 YYNGEE. The V gene end was trimmed by 3 bases and the J gene end by 3 bases; junction bases not matched to a gene: 7. The CDR3 nucleotides read TGTGCCAGCAGCGCCCAGCGGGGGGTTATCTACAATGAGCAGTTCTTC. Its protein is CASSAQRGVIYNEQFF.

J is TRBJ1-1 and V is TRBV5-1; 11 positions agree with TRBD1. This CDR3 contains 15 residues. Germline V gene data show CDR1 as SGHRS and CDR2 as YFSETQ. V trimming: 3 bases; J trimming: 2 bases; junction bases outside the gene matches: 3. The CDR3 region has the DNA TGCGCCAGCAGCTGGGGACAGGGGGGCAACACTGAAGCTTTCTTT. Protein: CASSWGQGGNTEAFF.

The V call is TRBV10-3, the J call TRBJ2-5, with 9 bases matching TRBD2. The J call is in doubt because the DNA end fits TRBJ2-7 better. Germline V gene data show CDR1 as ENHRY and CDR2 as SYGVKD. The CDR3 is 12 residues long. CDR3 in amino acids: CASGGGSYEQYF. The CDR3 DNA follows: TGTGCCAGCGGGGGGGGATCCTACGAGCAGTACTTC.

The chain couples TRBV12-5 to TRBJ1-4, with 8 bases lining up with TRBD1. Trimming at V came to 2 bases and at J to 5 bases, leaving 7 bases not matched to a gene. CDR1 and CDR2 from the germline V gene are LGHNT and FRNRAP. This CDR3 contains 16 residues. CDR3 DNA: TGTGCTAGTGGTTTGACGACAGGGGCGAAAAATGAAAAACTGTTTTTT. Translation gives CASGLTTGAKNEKLFF.

This clone was recorded once. The rearrangement links TRBV19 to TRBJ2-3; a possible D gene is TRBD2 (6 bases). Deletions cut 4 bases from V and 1 base from J, with 9 bases between. Per the germline V gene, CDR1 is LNHDA and CDR2 is SQIVND (reference sequence). The CDR3 length is 14 residues. The CDR3 loop reads CASSRGGGTDTQYF. CDR3 sequence (DNA): TGTGCCAGTAGTAGAGGCGGGGGCACAGATACGCAGTATTTT.

The rearrangement joins TRBV6-1 to TRBJ2-1, with a tentative D call TRBD1 (6 bases). The V gene's germline CDR1 is MNHNS and CDR2 SASEGT. Trimming stripped 7 bases from V and 12 bases from J, with 22 bases between. The CDR3 extends over 14 amino acids. The CDR3 loop reads CASIVPGTQGLQFF. The CDR3 region has the DNA TGTGCCAGCATCGTCCCCGGGACACAGGGATTGCAGTTCTTC.

There are a few counts of this clone. This rearrangement joins TRBV30 to TRBJ2-1, with D possibly matching TRBD1 (6 bases). Germline V lookup: CDR1 GTSNPN, CDR2 SVGIG (reference sequence). Between the trimmed V and J ends, which lost 3 bases and 7 bases, there was a span of 22 bases. The CDR3 length is 16 residues. The CDR3 DNA reads TGTGCCTGGAGCCCTTTACAGGGATTATTTAGGAATGAGCAGTTCTTC. Protein: CAWSPLQGLFRNEQFF.

CDR3 DNA: TGTGCCAGCACGGGCGGGCAAGGCGTGGATACGCAGTATTTT. This gives the protein CASTGGQGVDTQYF. J is TRBJ2-3 and V is TRBV6-5; D possibly corresponds to TRBD2 (5 bases). V shed 7 bases and J shed 6 bases, with 17 bases lying between them. CDR1 is MNHEY and CDR2 is SVGAGI in the germline V gene. The CDR3 has 14 residues.

J is TRBJ2-5 and V is TRBV6-1; 8 bases fit TRBD2. J lost 1 base, V lost 4 bases, and 2 bases had no gene match. The CDR3 consists of 14 residues. CDR1 and CDR2 from the germline V gene are MNHNS and SASEGT. The CDR3 loop reads CASSAGGPQETQYF. The CDR3 DNA reads TGTGCCAGCAGTGCGGGGGGGCCCCAAGAGACCCAGTACTTC.

This clone was recorded once. This chain links TRBV19 with TRBJ2-7, with 9 positions matching TRBD2. CDR1 and CDR2 from the germline V gene are LNHDA and SQIVND (reference sequence). The CDR3 is 14 amino acids. V trimming: 4 bases; J trimming: 3 bases; junction bases outside the gene matches: 4. CDR3 in DNA: TGTGCCAGTAGTACCGGACTAGCGAGCTACGAGCAGTACTTC. It yields the protein CASSTGLASYEQYF.

The rearrangement uses TRBV6-6 and TRBJ2-5, with D maybe TRBD2 (6 bases). The V gene's germline CDR1 is MNHNY and CDR2 SVGAGI (reference sequence). The CDR3 totals 15 residues. V dropped 8 bases and J dropped 5 bases, with 21 bases sitting between them. DNA for the CDR3: TGTGCCAGCCGACTTACGGGGGTGGCGGAGGAGACCCAGTACTTC. Its protein product is CASRLTGVAEETQYF.

This clone occurred once. The genes are TRBV6-5 and TRBJ1-3, with TRBD1 as a possible D gene (5 bases). Trimming shortened V by 0 bases and J by 1 base, and 7 bases separated the two germline ends. There are 15 residues in the CDR3. Per germline, CDR1 MNHEY and CDR2 SVGAGI. The CDR3 is CASSYSGGSGNTIYF. CDR3 nucleotide sequence: TGTGCCAGCAGTTACTCGGGGGGTTCTGGAAACACCATATATTTT.

Here the CDR3 DNA reads TGCAGCGTTCGGATAGCGGGAGGGCCTCTCCGTGGCAATGAGCAGTTCTTC. Its protein is CSVRIAGGPLRGNEQFF. V usage is TRBV29-1 and J usage is TRBJ2-1; 11 bases line up with TRBD2. The V gene's germline CDR1 is SQVTM and CDR2 ANQGSEA. The CDR3 covers 17 residues. V gave up 5 bases and J gave up 6 bases; unmatched junction bases: 15.

The rearrangement links TRBV27 to TRBJ1-4; D perhaps matches TRBD1 (6 bases). The V end lost 1 base, the J end lost 7 bases, and 10 bases lay between the germline ends. Germline CDR1 reads MNHEY; CDR2 reads SMNVEV (reference sequence). The CDR3 sequence is 14 residues long. The chain's CDR3 is CASSLWEGGEKLFF. CDR3 DNA sequence: TGTGCCAGCAGTTTATGGGAGGGGGGTGAAAAACTGTTTTTT.

This sequence joins TRBV6-5 and TRBJ2-1; TRBD2 might be the D (6 bases). The germline V gene encodes CDR1 MNHEY and CDR2 SVGAGI. V lost 6 bases to trimming and J lost 5 bases, with 17 bases between them. The CDR3 runs 15 residues. As DNA, the CDR3 is TGTGCCAGCAGCCTTAACGGGGGACCTAACAATGAGCAGTTCTTC. This gives the protein CASSLNGGPNNEQFF.

The rearrangement uses TRBV14 and TRBJ1-2; D uncertain. In germline, CDR1 is SGHDN, CDR2 FVKESK. Trimming removed 1 base at V and 1 base at J, with 7 bases between. The CDR3 extends over 14 amino acids. The CDR3 DNA sequence: TGTGCCAGCAGCCAAGTATCCAGTAACTATGGCTACACCTTC. This sequence encodes CASSQVSSNYGYTF.

CDR3 amino acids: CASSRGWRGAKTRQSRTNTGELFF. The CDR3 coding sequence is TGCGCCAGCAGTCGGGGTTGGAGGGGAGCGAAAACTCGACAGAGCCGAACGAACACCGGGGAGCTGTTTTTT. The rearrangement joins TRBV23-1 to TRBJ2-2; D is possibly TRBD2 (6 bases). TRBV23-1 is given ORF status, its function remaining uncertain. The CDR3 has 24 amino acids. V lost 4 bases and J lost 0, with 36 bases in between.

A word on this clone: Because it lacks the conserved phenylalanine or tryptophan at the end, this CDR3 is likely a read error. The chain carries TRBV10-3 and TRBJ1-1; the match to TRBD1 covers 7 bases. Germline CDR1 reads ENHRY; CDR2 reads SYGVKD. The CDR3 sequence is 15 residues long. V shed 6 bases, J shed 4 bases, and the junction held 11 bases outside the gene matches. The CDR3 is CAISPSQGVGTEAFL. The CDR3 DNA reads as TGTGCCATCAGCCCCTCCCAGGGGGTGGGCACTGAAGCTTTCCTT.

The rearrangement joins TRBV6-6 to TRBJ1-4; 7 nucleotides match TRBD1. Trimming cost V 0 bases and J 8 bases; bases outside gene matches: 6. The CDR3 is made up of 15 amino acids. Germline CDR1 MNHNY, CDR2 SVGAGI (reference sequence). CDR3 protein: CASSYSTGRREKLFF. DNA of the CDR3: TGTGCCAGCAGTTACTCGACAGGGAGGCGGGAAAAACTGTTTTTT.

The chain couples TRBV6-6 to TRBJ1-5; the match to TRBD1 covers 9 bases. The CDR3 extends over 14 amino acids. Looked up from germline, CDR1 is MNHNY and CDR2 is SVGAGI (reference sequence). After removal of 5 bases from V and 4 bases from J, the junction contained 3 bases not matched to a gene. CDR3 residues: CASSRQGVNQPQHF. The CDR3 region has the DNA TGTGCCAGCAGTCGACAGGGGGTAAATCAGCCCCAGCATTTT.

This chain joins TRBV6-1 and TRBJ2-3, with 9 positions matching TRBD1. Germline V lookup: CDR1 MNHNS, CDR2 SASEGT. The CDR3 is 15 amino acids. With V trimmed by 8 bases and J by 0 bases, 6 bases remained unmatched. CDR3 nucleotide sequence: TGTGCCAGCTACGAACAGGGGGCAAGCACAGATACGCAGTATTTT. It yields the protein CASYEQGASTDTQYF.